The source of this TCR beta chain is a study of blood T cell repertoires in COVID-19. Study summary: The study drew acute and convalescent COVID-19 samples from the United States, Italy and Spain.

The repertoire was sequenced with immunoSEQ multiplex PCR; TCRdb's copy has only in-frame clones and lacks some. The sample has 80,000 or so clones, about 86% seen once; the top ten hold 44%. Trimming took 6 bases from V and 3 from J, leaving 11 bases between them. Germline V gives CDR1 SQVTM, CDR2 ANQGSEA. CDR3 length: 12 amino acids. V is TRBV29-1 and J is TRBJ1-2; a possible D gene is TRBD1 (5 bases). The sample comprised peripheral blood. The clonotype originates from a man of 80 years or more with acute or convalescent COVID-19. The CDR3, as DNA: TGCAGCGTCTCCGACAGATACTATGGCTACACCTTC. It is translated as CSVSDRYYGYTF.